The clone carrying this T cell receptor (beta chain) was found once. Antigen unknown. CDR3 length: 15 residues. V lost 0 bases to trimming and J lost 2 bases, with 11 bases between them. CDR1 and CDR2 (germline): GTSNPN, SVGIG (reference sequence). TCRdb's copy holds only in-frame clones and misses some; the assay was immunoSEQ multiplex PCR. The sample yields roughly 84,000 clones, 88% seen once. These data come from a study of T cells in localized non-small cell lung cancer. Study findings and constraints: Sequence data derive from only one tumor region, so heterogeneity remains possible. Of the tissues analyzed, uninvolved adjacent lung showed maximal T cell clonality, greater than tumor.

The TCR originated in a woman aged 40 to 75 with stage I squamous cell lung carcinoma. The sequencing used peripheral blood, collected before any cancer treatment. The genes are TRBV30 and TRBJ1-3; D is possibly TRBD1 (6 bases). Here the CDR3 reads CAWSVTGRAGNTIYF. CDR3 nucleotides: TGTGCCTGGAGTGTAACAGGGAGGGCTGGAAACACCATATATTTT.